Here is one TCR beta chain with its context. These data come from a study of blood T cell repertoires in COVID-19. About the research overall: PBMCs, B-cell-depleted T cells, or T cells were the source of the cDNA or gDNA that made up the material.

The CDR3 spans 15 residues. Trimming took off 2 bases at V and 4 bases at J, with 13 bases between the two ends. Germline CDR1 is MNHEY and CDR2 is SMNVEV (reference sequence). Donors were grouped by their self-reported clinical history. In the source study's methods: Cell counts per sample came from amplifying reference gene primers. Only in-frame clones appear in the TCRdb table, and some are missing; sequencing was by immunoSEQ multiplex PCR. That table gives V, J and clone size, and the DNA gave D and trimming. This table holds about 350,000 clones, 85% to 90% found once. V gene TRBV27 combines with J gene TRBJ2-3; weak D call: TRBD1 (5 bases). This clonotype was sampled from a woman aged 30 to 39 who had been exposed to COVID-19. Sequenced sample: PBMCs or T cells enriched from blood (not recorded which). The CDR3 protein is CASSLRPGWADTQYF. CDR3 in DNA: TGTGCCAGCAGTTTAAGGCCAGGGTGGGCAGATACGCAGTATTTT.